This T cell receptor (beta chain) was recovered during a study of CD8 T cells in ankylosing spondylitis. Molecular-barcoded quantitative 5'-RACE produced these TCR beta libraries. TCRdb itself ran the 5' RACE reads through MiXCR, one entry per CDR3 protein. The sample includes around 890,000 distinct CDR3 sequences, over 9.5% of them seen just once. Regarding the study as a whole: Past studies reported some motif variants in reactive arthritis synovial fluid and blood. As for the disease-linked clones, they showed a CD8+ phenotype and occurred at relatively low frequencies in peripheral blood. A TCR beta motif of 7 to 9 highly homologous variants seemed to mark ankylosing spondylitis blood.

There are a few counts of this clonotype. The antigen remains unidentified. Germline V gene data show CDR1 as ENHRY and CDR2 as SYGVKD. The CDR3 covers 15 residues. Trimming cost V 3 bases and J 0 bases, with 10 bases left between them. The sequence was obtained from a male donor with ankylosing spondylitis. The chain links TRBV10-3 to TRBJ2-3; the D call may be TRBD1 or TRBD2 (5 bases each). The sample comprised blood, either unsorted or a sorted T cell fraction (not recorded which). CDR3 amino acids: CAISDLGTSTDTQYF. DNA of the CDR3: TGTGCCATCAGTGACCTAGGGACCAGCACAGATACGCAGTATTTT.